The clone carrying this TCR beta chain has only a few counts. Its antigen is unknown. These data belong to a study of CD8 T cells in ankylosing spondylitis. Study-wide results and limits: A motif in TCR beta, a set of several highly homologous variants, appeared characteristic of ankylosing spondylitis blood.

V dropped 5 bases and J dropped 11 bases, with 22 bases sitting between them. Germline V gene data show CDR1 as SGHRS and CDR2 as YFSETQ. The CDR3 runs 14 residues. TCRdb called the 5' RACE reads again in MiXCR, with one record for every CDR3 protein. This repertoire shows about 500,000 distinct CDR3 sequences, approximately 11% found once; its top ten account for over 6.5%. The sequence came from a male donor with ankylosing spondylitis. The chain couples TRBV5-1 to TRBJ1-1; tentatively, D is TRBD1 (6 bases). The sequencing sample was made of blood, either unsorted or a sorted T cell fraction (not recorded which). DNA of the CDR3: TGCGCCAGCAGAAGGGACTCCGATTCCCAGGGGGCTTTCTTT. Translation: CASRRDSDSQGAFF.